One and the same sample provided the 23 T cell receptor beta chains below, sequenced in a study of shared clonotypes between healthy human individuals. This table comes from immunoSEQ multiplex PCR, and its TCRdb copy is limited to in-frame clones, with some not included. Of roughly 1,600,000 clones detected, approximately 98.5% appear once; the ten largest clones hold about 0.35%. Input material: naive CD4+ T cells sorted from blood. Subset meaning: CD45RA+ positively selected. The receptor source for this set is a man in his thirties or forties in good health.

The rearrangement uses TRBV19 and TRBJ2-1; D may be TRBD2 (5 bases). V was cut by 3 bases and J by 10 bases, with 10 bases left in between. The CDR3 contains 12 residues. Germline assignment: CDR1 LNHDA and CDR2 SQIVND (reference sequence). CDR3 DNA: TGTGCCAGTAGTATCGGGGTATACGAGCAGTTCTTC. Its translation: CASSIGVYEQFF.

The gene calls are TRBV2 and TRBJ1-2; D remains unclear. Germline V lookup: CDR1 SNHLY, CDR2 FYNNEI. V lost 6 bases to trimming and J lost 5 bases, with 16 bases between them. The CDR3 loop spans 14 amino acids. The CDR3 DNA reads as TGTGCCAGCAGCGCGAAGGGCGTTTTTTATGGCTACACCTTC. Protein: CASSAKGVFYGYTF.

This chain links TRBV18 with TRBJ2-7; 9 nucleotides agree with TRBD2. Germline CDR1 is KGHSH and CDR2 is LQKENI. This CDR3 spans 15 amino acids. The ends lost 6 bases at V and 2 bases at J; junction bases unmatched: 8. The CDR3 DNA is TGTGCCAGCTCCCAAGGACTAGCGACAACCTACGAGCAGTACTTC. Translated: CASSQGLATTYEQYF.

The chain uses TRBV5-1 and TRBJ2-1, with 11 bases aligning to TRBD2. With 4 bases clipped from V and 1 base from J, the junction kept 19 bases outside the gene matches. The CDR3 is 21 amino acids. Looked up from germline, CDR1 is SGHRS and CDR2 is YFSETQ. The CDR3 region is CASSRPTTTSGDLMSYNEQFF. The CDR3 region has the DNA TGCGCCAGCAGCCGACCGACTACGACTAGCGGGGACCTTATGTCCTACAATGAGCAGTTCTTC.

This chain links TRBV20-1 with TRBJ1-1; D is uncertain. The CDR3 is 10 residues long. The V and J ends lost 5 bases and 7 bases respectively, with 8 bases between them. CDR1 is DFQATT, CDR2 SNEGSKA, per germline (reference sequence). The CDR3 here is CSAAQIEAFF. CDR3 nucleotides: TGCAGTGCTGCACAGATTGAAGCTTTCTTT.

The chain is built from TRBV4-3 and TRBJ2-7, with 11 bases aligning to TRBD2. Germline-derived CDR1 and CDR2 are LGHNA and YSLEER. The ends lost 0 bases at V and 6 bases at J; junction bases unmatched: 7. The CDR3 consists of 16 residues. The CDR3: CASSQEGLAAPAEQYF. CDR3 nucleotide sequence: TGCGCCAGCAGCCAAGAGGGACTAGCGGCCCCGGCCGAGCAGTACTTC.

This clone is a singleton in its sample. Other DNA variants within this sample encode the same CDR3. V usage is TRBV18 and J usage is TRBJ2-5; 8 bases are shared with TRBD1. The length of the CDR3 is 14 residues. With V trimmed by 1 base and J by 2 bases, 0 bases remained unmatched. CDR1 and CDR2 (germline): KGHSH, LQKENI. CDR3 amino acids: CASSPRTGQETQYF. Here the CDR3 DNA reads TGTGCCAGCTCACCACGGACAGGGCAAGAGACCCAGTACTTC.

The rearrangement uses TRBV18 and TRBJ1-1, with D unclear. V shed 2 bases and J shed 1 base, with 8 bases lying between them. Germline CDR1 reads KGHSH; CDR2 reads LQKENI. CDR3 length: 14 amino acids. In DNA form, the CDR3 reads TGTGCCAGCTCACCATTACAGAAGAACACTGAAGCTTTCTTT. The encoded protein is CASSPLQKNTEAFF.

This chain links TRBV18 with TRBJ1-3, with D possibly being TRBD1 (6 bases). Germline CDR1 is KGHSH and CDR2 is LQKENI. This CDR3 is built from 15 residues. The germline V and J ends were trimmed by 4 bases and 0 bases, with 10 bases remaining between them. The CDR3 region has the DNA TGTGCCAGCTCACACGACAGGCTCTCTGGAAACACCATATATTTT. Translation: CASSHDRLSGNTIYF.

The chain employs TRBV5-1 and TRBJ1-2; weak D call: TRBD1 (6 bases). CDR3 length: 12 amino acids. Germline CDR1 SGHRS, CDR2 YFSETQ. The germline V and J ends were trimmed by 3 bases and 6 bases, with 9 bases remaining between them. The CDR3 protein is CASSWDNHGYTF. The CDR3 coding sequence is TGCGCCAGCAGCTGGGACAACCATGGCTACACCTTC.

The chain carries TRBV9 and TRBJ2-1; perhaps TRBD1 as D (7 bases). This CDR3 spans 14 amino acids. Germline CDR1 reads SGDLS; CDR2 reads YYNGEE. V was pared by 4 bases and J by 7 bases, with 15 bases between. CDR3 region: CASSRQGGLNEQFF. The CDR3 nucleotides read TGTGCCAGCAGCCGACAGGGAGGATTGAATGAGCAGTTCTTC. Looking up the rest from reference TRBV9 and TRBJ2-1 gives the full variable domain: DSGVTQTPKHLITATGQRVTLRCSPRSGDLSVYWYQQSLDQGLQFLIQYYNGEERAKGNILERFSAQQFPDLHSELNLSSLELGDSALYFCASSRQGGLNEQFFGPGTRLTVL.

V gene TRBV7-9 combines with J gene TRBJ2-1; TRBD1 aligns across 7 bases. This CDR3 region has 15 residues. Germline CDR1 is SEHNR and CDR2 is FQNEAQ (reference sequence). The ends lost 5 bases at V and 8 bases at J; junction bases unmatched: 12. The CDR3 region has the DNA TGTGCCAGCAGCCCGTTTCAAAACAGGGGCGATGAGCAGTTCTTC. It encodes CASSPFQNRGDEQFF.

This sequence joins TRBV19 and TRBJ2-2; D may match TRBD1 or TRBD2 (6 bases each). This CDR3 is built from 15 residues. Looked up from germline, CDR1 is LNHDA and CDR2 is SQIVND (reference sequence). V was pared by 3 bases and J by 6 bases, with 14 bases between. The CDR3 DNA reads as TGTGCCAGTAGTATGAATGTTGGGGGGCCCGGGGAGCTGTTTTTT. Translating gives CASSMNVGGPGELFF.

This chain links TRBV6-5 with TRBJ2-7; tentatively, D is TRBD1 (6 bases). With 2 bases removed from V and 2 bases from J, the gap between germline ends came to 16 bases. Germline CDR1 is MNHEY and CDR2 is SVGAGI. This CDR3 is built from 16 residues. Written as DNA, the CDR3 is TGTGCCAGCAGTTACGATACCGGGACACTAACCTACGAGCAGTACTTC. Its protein is CASSYDTGTLTYEQYF.

The chain recombines TRBV29-1 with TRBJ2-3; 7 nucleotides line up with TRBD1. Germline lookup yields CDR1 SQVTM and CDR2 ANQGSEA. The CDR3 contains 13 residues. V shed 7 bases, J shed 2 bases, and the junction held 6 bases outside the gene matches. CDR3 sequence: CSGGTEPTDTQYF. The CDR3 nucleotides are TGCAGCGGGGGGACAGAACCCACAGATACGCAGTATTTT.

The chain recombines TRBV14 with TRBJ2-7; 9 bases fit TRBD1. Germline assignment: CDR1 SGHDN and CDR2 FVKESK. Losses at the gene ends were 4 bases for V and 2 bases for J; bases not matched to a gene: 6. The CDR3 is 15 amino acids. The CDR3 loop reads CASSLGQGGTYEQYF. The CDR3, as DNA: TGTGCCAGCAGCCTGGGACAGGGAGGAACCTACGAGCAGTACTTC.

The CDR3 here is CASSLGGRYNEQFF. Here the CDR3 DNA reads TGTGCCAGCAGTTTAGGAGGGAGGTACAATGAGCAGTTCTTC. J is TRBJ2-1 and V is TRBV28; maybe TRBD2 (6 bases). The CDR3 contains 14 residues. CDR1 MDHEN and CDR2 SYDVKM come from the germline V gene. The ends were cut back, 2 bases at V and 4 bases at J, with 9 bases in the middle.

This clone was observed once. The V call is TRBV5-1, the J call TRBJ1-3; TRBD1 aligns across 7 bases. The V gene's germline CDR1 is SGHRS and CDR2 YFSETQ. The CDR3 loop spans 17 amino acids. Germline trimming cut 3 bases from V and 0 bases from J; bases unmatched to any gene: 9. The CDR3 coding sequence is TGCGCCAGCAGCTCCTCCGGACAGGCATTCTCTGGAAACACCATATATTTT. This translates into CASSSSGQAFSGNTIYF. The whole variable domain, remainder taken from reference TRBV5-1 and TRBJ1-3, is KAGVTQTPRYLIKTRGQQVTLSCSPISGHRSVSWYQQTPGQGLQFLFEYFSETQRNKGNFPGRFSGRQFSNSRSEMNVSTLELGDSALYLCASSSSGQAFSGNTIYFGEGSWLTVV.

J is TRBJ2-1 and V is TRBV5-1; 14 bases agree with TRBD2. Germline V gene lookup returns CDR1 SGHRS and CDR2 YFSETQ. After removal of 0 bases from V and 9 bases from J, the junction contained 5 bases not matched to a gene. The CDR3 covers 16 residues. CDR3 in DNA: TGCGCCAGCAGCTTGGCCGGGACTAGCGGGAGAGGTGAGCAGTTCTTC. Amino acid sequence: CASSLAGTSGRGEQFF. Supplemented by reference TRBV5-1 and TRBJ2-1, the full variable domain reads KAGVTQTPRYLIKTRGQQVTLSCSPISGHRSVSWYQQTPGQGLQFLFEYFSETQRNKGNFPGRFSGRQFSNSRSEMNVSTLELGDSALYLCASSLAGTSGRGEQFFGPGTRLTVL.

The chain joins TRBV2 to TRBJ2-3, with a tentative D call TRBD2 (5 bases). With 1 base removed from V and 8 bases from J, the gap between germline ends came to 10 bases. This CDR3 comprises 13 residues. In germline, CDR1 is SNHLY, CDR2 FYNNEI. CDR3 nucleotide sequence: TGTGCCAGCAGTGAAGTAAGCGGATTTACGCAGTATTTT. The encoded protein is CASSEVSGFTQYF. Supplemented by reference TRBV2 and TRBJ2-3, the full variable domain reads EPEVTQTPSHQVTQMGQEVILRCVPISNHLYFYWYRQILGQKVEFLVSFYNNEISEKSEIFDDQFSVERPDGSNFTLKIRSTKLEDSAMYFCASSEVSGFTQYFGPGTRLTVL.

A single count supports this clone. V gene TRBV5-1 combines with J gene TRBJ1-3, with 7 nucleotides matching TRBD1. Germline CDR1 is SGHRS and CDR2 is YFSETQ. Trimming took 4 bases from V and 0 from J; bases not matched to a gene: 7. This CDR3 is built from 16 residues. The CDR3 spells CASSVQGTLSGNTIYF. The CDR3 DNA is TGCGCCAGCAGCGTACAGGGGACGCTCTCTGGAAACACCATATATTTT.

V usage is TRBV11-2 and J usage is TRBJ2-7; TRBD1 matches 12 bases. This CDR3 spans 13 amino acids. Germline V gene sequence: CDR1 SGHAT, CDR2 FQNNGV. V lost 5 bases to trimming and J lost 10 bases; unmatched junction nucleotides: 6. DNA of the CDR3: TGTGCCAGCAGCCCAGGGACAGGGGGCCAACAGTACTTC. The encoded protein is CASSPGTGGQQYF.

This chain's CDR3 is CASSRLLASNTGELFF. Here the CDR3 DNA reads TGTGCCAGCTCTCGCTTACTAGCGTCGAACACCGGGGAGCTGTTTTTT. The gene calls are TRBV18 and TRBJ2-2, with TRBD2 identical over 7 bases. CDR1 is KGHSH, CDR2 LQKENI, per germline. The CDR3 runs to 16 residues. The V segment lost 6 bases and the J segment 0 bases; nucleotides outside the gene matches: 7.